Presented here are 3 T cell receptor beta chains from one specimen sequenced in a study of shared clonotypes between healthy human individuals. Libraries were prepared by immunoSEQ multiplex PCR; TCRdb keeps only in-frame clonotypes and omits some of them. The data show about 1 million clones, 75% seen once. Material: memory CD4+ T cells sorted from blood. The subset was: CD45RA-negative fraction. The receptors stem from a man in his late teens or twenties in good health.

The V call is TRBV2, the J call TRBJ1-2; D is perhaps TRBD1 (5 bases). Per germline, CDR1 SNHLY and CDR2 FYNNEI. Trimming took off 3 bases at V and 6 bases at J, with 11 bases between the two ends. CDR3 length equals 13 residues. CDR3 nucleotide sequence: TGTGCCAGCAGTGATAGGCGGGGGGATGGCTACACCTTC. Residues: CASSDRRGDGYTF.

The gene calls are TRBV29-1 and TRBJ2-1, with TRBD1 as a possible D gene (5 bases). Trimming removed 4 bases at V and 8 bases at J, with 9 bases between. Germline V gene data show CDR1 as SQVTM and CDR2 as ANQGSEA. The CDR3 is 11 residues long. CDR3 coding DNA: TGCAGCGTTGGCAGGGTGGATGAGCAGTTCTTC. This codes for CSVGRVDEQFF.

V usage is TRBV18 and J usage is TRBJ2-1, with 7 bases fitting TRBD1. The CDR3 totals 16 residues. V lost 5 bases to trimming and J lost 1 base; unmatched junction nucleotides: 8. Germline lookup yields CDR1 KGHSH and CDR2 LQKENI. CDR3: CASSTRQGQSYNEQFF. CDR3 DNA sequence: TGTGCCAGCTCAACAAGACAGGGCCAATCCTACAATGAGCAGTTCTTC. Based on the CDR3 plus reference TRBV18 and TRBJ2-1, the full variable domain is NAGVMQNPRHLVRRRGQEARLRCSPMKGHSHVYWYRQLPEEGLKFMVYLQKENIIDESGMPKERFSAEFPKEGPSILRIQQVVRGDSAAYFCASSTRQGQSYNEQFFGPGTRLTVL.